The entry below describes one T cell receptor beta chain. Its target is not known. These data originate in a study of cytomegalovirus exposure and HLA in healthy donors. Study-wide points: The authors confirmed in vitro that three CMV-associated chains were specific for CMV antigens. Reportedly, diagnosis of cytomegalovirus status by the classifier showed high specificity and sensitivity.

This CDR3 region has 12 residues. The germline V gene encodes CDR1 SEHNR and CDR2 FQNEAQ (reference sequence). Trimming removed 3 bases from V and 3 bases from J, with 4 bases in between. TCRdb's table, derived via immunoSEQ multiplex PCR, lists solely in-frame clones and lacks some. The table shows about 130,000 clones, with approximately 88% occurring only once. The donors belonged to the roughly 130-subject validation cohort, separate from the roughly 670-subject first cohort. This chain joins TRBV7-9 and TRBJ2-3; D unclear. Sequenced: PBMCs. The TCR sequence derives from a woman younger than 30 in good health and CMV-seronegative. CDR3 region: CASSFGTDTQYF. In DNA, the CDR3 is TGTGCCAGCAGCTTCGGGACAGATACGCAGTATTTT.